Listed below are T cell receptor beta chains from one sample, sequenced in a study of technical replicates of blood from a few donors. Measured with immunoSEQ multiplex PCR; TCRdb has only the in-frame clones, and not every one. The top ten hold more than 0.3% of the sample, which has about 97,000 clones, approximately 96% seen once. The specimen was T cells isolated from PBMCs. These receptor sequences come from a human donor in good health. The CDR3 runs from the conserved cysteine through the conserved F or W. Fields, in order: J gene, D gene, V gene, clone size, CDR3 DNA, CDR3 protein. A D gene is named only where the DNA matches it firmly. The size field is filled for only some rows; it gives once, few, many or a size class.

j_call: TRBJ2-7
d_call: NA
v_call: TRBV7-8
clone_size: NA
cdr3_nt: TGTGCCAGCAGCTTAGCGGCTTCCTACGAGCAGTACTTC
cdr3_aa: CASSLAASYEQYF

j_call: TRBJ2-5
d_call: TRBD2
v_call: TRBV18
clone_size: NA
cdr3_nt: TGTGCCAGCTCACGTAGCGGGACGGAGACCCAGTACTTC
cdr3_aa: CASSRSGTETQYF

j_call: TRBJ1-5
d_call: NA
v_call: TRBV6-1
clone_size: NA
cdr3_nt: TGTGCCAGCAGTGATATAGACAGAAGCAATCAGCCCCAGCATTTT
cdr3_aa: CASSDIDRSNQPQHF

j_call: TRBJ2-5
d_call: TRBD2
v_call: TRBV12-5
clone_size: NA
cdr3_nt: TGTGCTAGTGGTTTGGCCCCAACAACTAGCGGGATCGCCGAGACCCAGTACTTC
cdr3_aa: CASGLAPTTSGIAETQYF

j_call: TRBJ1-5
d_call: NA
v_call: TRBV6-5
clone_size: once
cdr3_nt: TGTGCCAGCAGTTCCGGGGACAACAATCAGCCCCAGCATTTT
cdr3_aa: CASSSGDNNQPQHF

j_call: TRBJ1-5
d_call: NA
v_call: TRBV5-6
clone_size: NA
cdr3_nt: TGTGCCAGCAGCTTGGGCCCCCGGGACTTTCTCCAGCCCCAGCATTTT
cdr3_aa: CASSLGPRDFLQPQHF

j_call: TRBJ2-5
d_call: TRBD1
v_call: TRBV15
clone_size: NA
cdr3_nt: TGTGCCACCAGCAGAGCGACAGGGGCTCAGGAGACCCAGTACTTC
cdr3_aa: CATSRATGAQETQYF

j_call: TRBJ1-2
d_call: TRBD1
v_call: TRBV10-1
clone_size: NA
cdr3_nt: TGCGCCAGCAGTGATGGCAGGGGGAAGAGCTACACCTTC
cdr3_aa: CASSDGRGKSYTF

j_call: TRBJ2-6
d_call: TRBD2
v_call: TRBV10-3
clone_size: NA
cdr3_nt: TGTGCCATCTACCCAGCGGGAGAACCGATCTCTGGGGCCAACGTCCTGACTTTC
cdr3_aa: CAIYPAGEPISGANVLTF

j_call: TRBJ2-1
d_call: TRBD2
v_call: TRBV19
clone_size: once
cdr3_nt: TGTGCCAGTAGTATGGAGCGGGAGGGCCTTTACAATGAGCAGTTCTTC
cdr3_aa: CASSMEREGLYNEQFF

j_call: TRBJ2-7
d_call: NA
v_call: TRBV9
clone_size: once
cdr3_nt: TGTGCCAGCAGCGTTACGGGGGGCTACTCCTACGAGCAGTACTTC
cdr3_aa: CASSVTGGYSYEQYF

j_call: TRBJ1-1
d_call: NA
v_call: TRBV5-5
clone_size: NA
cdr3_nt: TGTGCCAGCAGCTTGGGTGTTGGACAGATGAACACTGAAGCTTTCTTT
cdr3_aa: CASSLGVGQMNTEAFF

j_call: TRBJ2-2
d_call: NA
v_call: TRBV2
clone_size: once
cdr3_nt: TGTGCCAGCAGCCCCACCGGGACCGGGGAGCTGTTTTTT
cdr3_aa: CASSPTGTGELFF

j_call: TRBJ2-5
d_call: TRBD1
v_call: TRBV13
clone_size: NA
cdr3_nt: TGTGCCAGCAGCCCGGGGACAGACCAAGAGACCCAGTACTTC
cdr3_aa: CASSPGTDQETQYF

j_call: TRBJ2-5
d_call: NA
v_call: TRBV7-9
clone_size: NA
cdr3_nt: TGTGCCAGCAGATACCGGTACCAAGAGACCCAGTACTTC
cdr3_aa: CASRYRYQETQYF

j_call: TRBJ1-4
d_call: NA
v_call: TRBV4-3
clone_size: NA
cdr3_nt: TGCGCCAGCAGCCAAGATTTAAGCGAGGATGGAGAAAAACTGTTTTTT
cdr3_aa: CASSQDLSEDGEKLFF

j_call: TRBJ1-1
d_call: TRBD1
v_call: TRBV5-1
clone_size: few
cdr3_nt: TGCGCCAGCAGCCTAGACAGGGACACTGAAGCTTTCTTT
cdr3_aa: CASSLDRDTEAFF

j_call: TRBJ1-2
d_call: NA
v_call: TRBV6-1
clone_size: NA
cdr3_nt: TGTGCCAGCTCTTTTGGGGGGGGCTACACCTTC
cdr3_aa: CASSFGGGYTF

j_call: TRBJ2-7
d_call: TRBD2
v_call: TRBV7-8
clone_size: NA
cdr3_nt: TGTGCCAGCAGCTCCGGGACTAGCTCCTACGAGCAGTACTTC
cdr3_aa: CASSSGTSSYEQYF

j_call: TRBJ2-1
d_call: TRBD2
v_call: TRBV7-3
clone_size: NA
cdr3_nt: TGTGCCAGCAGCTCCGGGACTAGCGGATACAATGAGCAGTTCTTC
cdr3_aa: CASSSGTSGYNEQFF

j_call: TRBJ2-1
d_call: TRBD2
v_call: TRBV10-3
clone_size: NA
cdr3_nt: TGTGCCATCAGTGAGTCGGTGACACTAGCGGGAGTCTTGGGATCCAATGAGCAGTTCTTC
cdr3_aa: CAISESVTLAGVLGSNEQFF

j_call: TRBJ2-4
d_call: NA
v_call: TRBV6-6
clone_size: NA
cdr3_nt: TGTGCCAGCAGTTCCCTAGGGGATAACATTCAGTACTTC
cdr3_aa: CASSSLGDNIQYF

j_call: TRBJ2-1
d_call: TRBD2
v_call: TRBV11-3
clone_size: NA
cdr3_nt: TGTGCCAGCAGAAACGGACTAGGAGCGAGTAATGAGCAGTTCTTC
cdr3_aa: CASRNGLGASNEQFF

j_call: TRBJ2-1
d_call: TRBD2
v_call: TRBV7-3
clone_size: NA
cdr3_nt: TGTGCCAGCAGCAGCCTAGCGGGAGGGCCGATGAATGAGCAGTTCTTC
cdr3_aa: CASSSLAGGPMNEQFF

j_call: TRBJ2-7
d_call: TRBD2
v_call: TRBV18
clone_size: NA
cdr3_nt: TGTGCCAGCTCACCACCGGTGCGGGAGGTCAACTACGAGCAGTACTTC
cdr3_aa: CASSPPVREVNYEQYF